This paragraph covers one TCR beta chain sequence. As yet, its antigen is unknown. This sample was included in a study of CD8 T cells in ankylosing spondylitis. Study-wide findings and caveats: Matched ankylosing spondylitis synovial fluid reportedly showed significant enrichment of disease-linked clones. Prior work had noted some motif variants in reactive arthritis blood and synovial fluid. What appeared characteristic of ankylosing spondylitis blood was a TCR beta motif of under 10 highly homologous variants.

Making the TCR beta libraries involved quantitative 5'-RACE with molecular barcodes. TCRdb re-derived calls from the 5' RACE reads in MiXCR, one entry per CDR3 protein. The sample has 180,000 or so distinct CDR3 sequences, 11% seen once; the top ten hold almost 30%. Trimming removed 4 bases from V and 4 bases from J; junction bases left unmatched: 9. Germline CDR1 and CDR2: SGHKS and YYEKEE (reference sequence). CDR3 length equals 15 residues. This TCR derives from a male donor with ankylosing spondylitis or in good health (not recorded which). The sample consisted of blood, either unsorted or a sorted T cell fraction (not recorded which). This chain uses TRBV5-5 with TRBJ2-7; 9 bases line up with TRBD2. As DNA, the CDR3 is TGTGCCAGCAGCCCCAGCGGGGGGTTTTCGTACGAGCAGTACTTC. Encoded protein: CASSPSGGFSYEQYF.